The entry that follows covers one T cell receptor (beta chain) sequence. Its antigen is still unknown. By 5'RACE template switching, TCR cDNA was produced, with a universal primer site and UMIs added in the process. TCRdb passed the 5' RACE reads through MiXCR, listing each CDR3 protein once. The sample yields 300,000 to 350,000 distinct CDR3 sequences, approximately 4.2% seen once. This record belongs to a study of T cells after yellow fever vaccination. Points from the study as a whole: Most primary-vaccination clones reappeared after the booster (96% CD4, more than 70% CD8).

CDR3 length equals 13 residues. The germline V gene encodes CDR1 MNHEY and CDR2 SVGAGI. The ends were cut back, 8 bases at V and 4 bases at J, with 14 bases in the middle. The receptor was isolated from a young man who received the YFV17D yellow fever vaccine. Sequencing used PBMCs, obtained 5 days after the yellow fever booster vaccination. This sequence joins TRBV6-5 and TRBJ1-2; unclear D gene. As DNA, the CDR3 is TGTGCCAGCCAAGGACCGCCGTTCTATGGCTACACCTTC. This codes for CASQGPPFYGYTF.